This T cell receptor beta chain stems from a study of regulatory T cells in long-lasting Graves disease. CDR1 DFQATT and CDR2 SNEGSKA come from the germline V gene (reference sequence). This CDR3 spans 15 amino acids. The J segment lost 4 bases and the V segment lost 6 bases, leaving 14 bases of the junction unmatched. Time point of the sample: newly diagnosed GD, antithyroid drugs for less than 3 months. There was RNA extracted from PBMCs, and the TCR library was made from it. In building TCR beta libraries, iRepertoire HTBI primers were used together with Arm-PCR of CDR3 regions. TCRdb analysed the multiplex PCR reads with MiXCR anew, one entry per CDR3 protein. The sample holds hundreds of thousands of distinct CDR3 sequences; around 12% are singletons and the top ten take almost 9%. These data also featured in a second study, about T cells in Graves' hyperthyroidism and ophthalmopathy. That work contributes: The HTBI primer set drove a first-round RT-PCR of the TCR CDR3. Appearing also in blood were most of the thyroid clonotypes expanded above 0.001.

This sequence joins TRBV20-1 and TRBJ2-5; TRBD1 aligns across 7 bases. This specimen consisted of peripheral blood mononuclear cells (PBMCs), obtained at new diagnosis, from a patient treated with antithyroid drugs. The sequence came from a woman in her 30s with Graves disease. CDR3 in DNA: TGCAGTGCAAAGCACCTACCGGGACAGAGAGAGACCCAGTACTTC. Translation gives CSAKHLPGQRETQYF.